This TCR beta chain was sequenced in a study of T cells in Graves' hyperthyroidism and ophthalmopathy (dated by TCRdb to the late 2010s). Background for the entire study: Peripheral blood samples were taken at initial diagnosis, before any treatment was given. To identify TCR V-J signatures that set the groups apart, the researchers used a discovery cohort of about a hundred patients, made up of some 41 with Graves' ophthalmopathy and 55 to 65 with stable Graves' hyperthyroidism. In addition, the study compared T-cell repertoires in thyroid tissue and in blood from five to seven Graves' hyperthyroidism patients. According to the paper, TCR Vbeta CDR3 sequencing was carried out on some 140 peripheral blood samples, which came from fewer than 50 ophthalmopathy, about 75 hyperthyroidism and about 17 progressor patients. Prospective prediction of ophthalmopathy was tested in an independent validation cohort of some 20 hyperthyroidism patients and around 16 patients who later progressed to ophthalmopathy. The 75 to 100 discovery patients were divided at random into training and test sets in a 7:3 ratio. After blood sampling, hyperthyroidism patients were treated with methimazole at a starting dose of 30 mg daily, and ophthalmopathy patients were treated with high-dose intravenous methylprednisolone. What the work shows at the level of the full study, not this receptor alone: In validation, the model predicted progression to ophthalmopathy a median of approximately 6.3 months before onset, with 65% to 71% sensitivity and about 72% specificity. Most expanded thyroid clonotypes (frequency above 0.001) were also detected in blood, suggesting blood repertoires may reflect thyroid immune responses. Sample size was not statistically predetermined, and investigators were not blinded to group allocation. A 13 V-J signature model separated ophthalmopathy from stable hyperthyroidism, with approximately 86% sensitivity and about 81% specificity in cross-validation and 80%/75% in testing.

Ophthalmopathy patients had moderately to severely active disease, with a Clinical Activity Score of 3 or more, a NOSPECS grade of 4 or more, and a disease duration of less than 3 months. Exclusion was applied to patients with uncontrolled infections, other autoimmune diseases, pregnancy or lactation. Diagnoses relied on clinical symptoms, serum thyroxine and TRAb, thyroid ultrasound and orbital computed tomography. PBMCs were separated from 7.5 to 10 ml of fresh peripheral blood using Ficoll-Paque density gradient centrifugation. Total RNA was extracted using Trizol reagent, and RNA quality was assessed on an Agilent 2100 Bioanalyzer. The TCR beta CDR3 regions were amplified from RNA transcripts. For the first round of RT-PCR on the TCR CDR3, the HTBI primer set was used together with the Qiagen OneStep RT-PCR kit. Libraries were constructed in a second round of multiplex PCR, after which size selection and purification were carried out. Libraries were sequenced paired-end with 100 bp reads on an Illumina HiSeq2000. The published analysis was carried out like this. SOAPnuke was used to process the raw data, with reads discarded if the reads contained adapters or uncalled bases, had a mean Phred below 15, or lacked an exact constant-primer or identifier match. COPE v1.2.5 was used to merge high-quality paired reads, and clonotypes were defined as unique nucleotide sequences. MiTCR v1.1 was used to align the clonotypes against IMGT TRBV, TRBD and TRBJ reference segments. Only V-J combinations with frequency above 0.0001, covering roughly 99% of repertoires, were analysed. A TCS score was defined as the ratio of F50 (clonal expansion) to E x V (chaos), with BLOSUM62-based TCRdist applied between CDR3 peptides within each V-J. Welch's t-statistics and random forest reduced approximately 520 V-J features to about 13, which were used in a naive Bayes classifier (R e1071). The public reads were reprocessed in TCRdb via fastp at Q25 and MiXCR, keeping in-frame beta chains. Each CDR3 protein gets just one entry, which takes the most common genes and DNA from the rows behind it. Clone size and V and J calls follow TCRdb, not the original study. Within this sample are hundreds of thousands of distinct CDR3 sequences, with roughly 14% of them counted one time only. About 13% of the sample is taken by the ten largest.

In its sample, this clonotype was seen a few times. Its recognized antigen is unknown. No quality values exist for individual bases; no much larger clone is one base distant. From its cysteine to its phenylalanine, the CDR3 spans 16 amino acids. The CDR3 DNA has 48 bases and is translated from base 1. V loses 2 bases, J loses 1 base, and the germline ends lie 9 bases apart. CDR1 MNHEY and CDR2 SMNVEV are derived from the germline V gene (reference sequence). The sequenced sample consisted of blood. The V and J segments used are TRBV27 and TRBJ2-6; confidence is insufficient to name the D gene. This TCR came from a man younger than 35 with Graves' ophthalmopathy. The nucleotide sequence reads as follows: TGTGCCAGCAGTTTAACTCCCAGGTCTGGGGCCAACGTCCTGACTTTC. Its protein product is CASSLTPRSGANVLTF.